This T cell receptor beta chain was observed in a study of OX40 agonist ivuxolimab in advanced cancers. Study in general: Ivuxolimab, an antibody that agonizes OX40 (CD134), was administered to the patients.

V lost 6 bases and J lost 7; bases outside the gene matches: 6. Germline CDR1 MNHEY, CDR2 SMNVEV (reference sequence). The CDR3 has 14 residues. Generated by immunoSEQ multiplex PCR, the TCRdb table keeps only in-frame clones and is missing some. In the table there are about 69,000 clones, 80% to 90% of which are singletons. General study results and limits: CD4+ and CD8+ blood T cells expanded clonally by week 6 at 0.1 to 3.0 mg/kg. Some nonresponders likewise displayed low normalized T-cell clonal expansion.

With respect to this clone: Its antigen is still unknown. This sample also contains other DNA sequences that code for the same CDR3.

The chain carries TRBV27 and TRBJ1-2; TRBD1 matches 12 bases. The sequence was obtained from an adult with an advanced solid tumor such as melanoma, head and neck, liver or kidney cancer. This material consisted of CD4+ or CD8+ T cells sorted from blood, taken in a trial of the OX40 agonist ivuxolimab. Here the CDR3 DNA reads TGTGCCAGCAGCCTGGGACAGGGGGCGAGTGGCTACACCTTC. Residues: CASSLGQGASGYTF.